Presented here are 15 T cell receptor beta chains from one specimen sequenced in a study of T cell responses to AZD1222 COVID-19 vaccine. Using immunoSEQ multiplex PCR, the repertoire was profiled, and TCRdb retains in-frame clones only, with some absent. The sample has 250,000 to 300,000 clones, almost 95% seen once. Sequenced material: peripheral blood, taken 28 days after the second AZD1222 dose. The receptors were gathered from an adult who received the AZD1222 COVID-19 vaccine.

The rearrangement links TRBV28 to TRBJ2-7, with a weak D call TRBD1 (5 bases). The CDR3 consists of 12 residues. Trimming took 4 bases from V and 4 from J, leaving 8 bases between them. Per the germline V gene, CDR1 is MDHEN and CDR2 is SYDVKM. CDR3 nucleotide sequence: TGTGCCAGCAGTTCAAGGGGTTACGAGCAGTACTTC. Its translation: CASSSRGYEQYF.

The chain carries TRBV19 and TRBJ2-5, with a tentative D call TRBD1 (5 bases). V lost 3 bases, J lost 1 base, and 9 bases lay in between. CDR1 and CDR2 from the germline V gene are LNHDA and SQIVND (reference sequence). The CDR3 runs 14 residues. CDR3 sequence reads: CASSMGRSQETQYF. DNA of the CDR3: TGTGCCAGTAGTATGGGGCGTAGCCAAGAGACCCAGTACTTC.

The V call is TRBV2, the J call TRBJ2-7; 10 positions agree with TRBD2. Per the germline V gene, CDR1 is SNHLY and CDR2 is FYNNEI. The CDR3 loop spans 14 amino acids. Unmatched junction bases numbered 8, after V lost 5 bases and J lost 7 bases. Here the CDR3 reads CASSKLAGLREQYF. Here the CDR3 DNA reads TGTGCCAGCAGTAAACTAGCGGGACTTAGGGAGCAGTACTTC. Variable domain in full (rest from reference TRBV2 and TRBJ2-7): EPEVTQTPSHQVTQMGQEVILRCVPISNHLYFYWYRQILGQKVEFLVSFYNNEISEKSEIFDDQFSVERPDGSNFTLKIRSTKLEDSAMYFCASSKLAGLREQYFGPGTRLTVT.

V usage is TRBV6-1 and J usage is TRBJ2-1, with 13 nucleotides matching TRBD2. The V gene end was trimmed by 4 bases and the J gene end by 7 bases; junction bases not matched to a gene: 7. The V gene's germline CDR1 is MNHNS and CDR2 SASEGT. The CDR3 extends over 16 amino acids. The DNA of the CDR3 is TGTGCCAGCAGTGTCATGACTAGCGGGGGGACAAATGAGCAGTTCTTC. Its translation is CASSVMTSGGTNEQFF.

The CDR3 DNA sequence: TGTGCCACCAGCCTACCAAATCAGCCCCAGCATTTT. It yields the protein CATSLPNQPQHF. The V gene is TRBV15, the J gene TRBJ1-5; D remains ambiguous. The V gene lost 5 bases and the J gene lost 4 bases, with 6 bases spanning the gap. Germline V gene sequence: CDR1 LNHNV, CDR2 YYDKDF (reference sequence). The CDR3 loop spans 12 amino acids.

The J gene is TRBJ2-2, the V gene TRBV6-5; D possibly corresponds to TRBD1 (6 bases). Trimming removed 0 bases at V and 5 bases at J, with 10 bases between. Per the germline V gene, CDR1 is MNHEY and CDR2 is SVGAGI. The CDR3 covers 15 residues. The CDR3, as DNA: TGTGCCAGCAGTTACTCCAGGGGTCGTACCGGGGAGCTGTTTTTT. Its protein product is CASSYSRGRTGELFF.

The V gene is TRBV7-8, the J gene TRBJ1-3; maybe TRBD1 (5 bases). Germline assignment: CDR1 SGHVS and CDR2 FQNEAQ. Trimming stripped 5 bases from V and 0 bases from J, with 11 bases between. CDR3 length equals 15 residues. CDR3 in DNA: TGTGCCAGCAGCCTAGGGGTCGACTCTGGAAACACCATATATTTT. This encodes CASSLGVDSGNTIYF. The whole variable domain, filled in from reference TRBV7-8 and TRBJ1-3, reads GAGVSQSPRYKVAKRGQDVALRCDPISGHVSLFWYQQALGQGPEFLTYFQNEAQLDKSGLPSDRFFAERPEGSVSTLKIQRTQQEDSAVYLCASSLGVDSGNTIYFGEGSWLTVV.

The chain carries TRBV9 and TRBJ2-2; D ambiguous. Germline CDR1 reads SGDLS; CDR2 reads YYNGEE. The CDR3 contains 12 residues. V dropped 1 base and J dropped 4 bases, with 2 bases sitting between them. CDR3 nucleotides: TGTGCCAGCAGCGTAAGCACCGGGGAGCTGTTTTTT. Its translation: CASSVSTGELFF.

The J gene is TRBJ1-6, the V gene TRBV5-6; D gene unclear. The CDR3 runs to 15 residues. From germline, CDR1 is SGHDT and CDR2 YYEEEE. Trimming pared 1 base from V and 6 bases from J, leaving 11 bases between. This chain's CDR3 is CASSLLQGSNSPLHF. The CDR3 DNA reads TGTGCCAGCAGCTTGCTCCAAGGATCTAATTCACCCCTCCACTTT.

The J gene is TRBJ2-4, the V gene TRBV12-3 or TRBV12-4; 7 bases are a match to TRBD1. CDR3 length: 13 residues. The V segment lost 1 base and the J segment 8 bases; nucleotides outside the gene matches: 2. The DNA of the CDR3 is TGTGCCAGCAGTTTAGTCAGGGGGTACATTCAGTACTTC. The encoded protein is CASSLVRGYIQYF.

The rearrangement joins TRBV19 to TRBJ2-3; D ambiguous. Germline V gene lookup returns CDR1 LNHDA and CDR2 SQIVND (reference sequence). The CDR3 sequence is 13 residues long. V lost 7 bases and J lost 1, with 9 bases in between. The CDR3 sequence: CASTSSGTDTQYF. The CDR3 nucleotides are TGTGCCAGTACTTCCTCCGGCACAGATACGCAGTATTTT.

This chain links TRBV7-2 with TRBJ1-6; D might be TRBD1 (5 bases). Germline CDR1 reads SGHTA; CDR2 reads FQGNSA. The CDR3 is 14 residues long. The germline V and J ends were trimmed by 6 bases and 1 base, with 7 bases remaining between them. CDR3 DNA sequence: TGTGCCAGCAGTCCAGGGTCCTATAATTCACCCCTCCACTTT. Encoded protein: CASSPGSYNSPLHF.

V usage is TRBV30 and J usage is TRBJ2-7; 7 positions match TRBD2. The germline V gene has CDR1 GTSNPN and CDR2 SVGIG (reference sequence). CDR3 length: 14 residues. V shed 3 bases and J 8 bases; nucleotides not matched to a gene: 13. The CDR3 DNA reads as TGTGCCTGGAGAGTAACGGGAGGAGGAGGGAAGCAGTACTTC. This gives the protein CAWRVTGGGGKQYF.

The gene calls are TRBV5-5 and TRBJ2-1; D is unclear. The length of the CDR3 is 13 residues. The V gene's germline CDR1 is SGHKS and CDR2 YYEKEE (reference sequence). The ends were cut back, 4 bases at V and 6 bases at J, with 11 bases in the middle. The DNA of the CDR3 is TGTGCCAGCAGCCCGTGGCTAGTCAATGAGCAGTTCTTC. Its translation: CASSPWLVNEQFF.

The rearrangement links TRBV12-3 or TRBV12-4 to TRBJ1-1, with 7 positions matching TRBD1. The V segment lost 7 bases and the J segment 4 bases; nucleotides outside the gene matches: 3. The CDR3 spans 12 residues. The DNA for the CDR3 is TGTGCCAGCACCCAGGGGGTCACTGAAGCTTTCTTT. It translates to CASTQGVTEAFF.